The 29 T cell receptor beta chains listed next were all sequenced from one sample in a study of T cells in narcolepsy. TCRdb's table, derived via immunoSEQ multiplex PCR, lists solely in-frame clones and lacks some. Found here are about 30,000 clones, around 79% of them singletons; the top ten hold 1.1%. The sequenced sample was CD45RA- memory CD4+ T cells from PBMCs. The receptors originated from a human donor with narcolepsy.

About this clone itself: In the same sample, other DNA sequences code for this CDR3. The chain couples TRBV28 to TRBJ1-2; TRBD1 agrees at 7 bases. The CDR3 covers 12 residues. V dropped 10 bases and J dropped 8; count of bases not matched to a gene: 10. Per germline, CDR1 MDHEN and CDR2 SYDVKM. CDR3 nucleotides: TGTGCCACCTTTACCTCAGGGGGGGGCTACACCTTC. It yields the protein CATFTSGGGYTF.

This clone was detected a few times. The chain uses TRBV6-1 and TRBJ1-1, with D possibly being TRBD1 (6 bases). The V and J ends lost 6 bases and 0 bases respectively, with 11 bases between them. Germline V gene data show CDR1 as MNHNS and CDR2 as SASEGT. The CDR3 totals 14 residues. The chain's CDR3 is CASRSRGVNTEAFF. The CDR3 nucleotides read TGTGCCAGCAGATCCAGGGGAGTGAACACTGAAGCTTTCTTT.

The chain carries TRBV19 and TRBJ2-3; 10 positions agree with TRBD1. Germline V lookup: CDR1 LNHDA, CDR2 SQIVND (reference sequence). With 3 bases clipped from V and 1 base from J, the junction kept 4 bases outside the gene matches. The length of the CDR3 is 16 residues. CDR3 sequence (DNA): TGTGCCAGTAGTATGGGGACAGGGGAAGGCACAGATACGCAGTATTTT. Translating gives CASSMGTGEGTDTQYF. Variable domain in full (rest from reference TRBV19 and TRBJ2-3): DGGITQSPKYLFRKEGQNVTLSCEQNLNHDAMYWYRQDPGQGLRLIYYSQIVNDFQKGDIAEGYSVSREKKESFPLTVTSAQKNPTAFYLCASSMGTGEGTDTQYFGPGTRLTVL.

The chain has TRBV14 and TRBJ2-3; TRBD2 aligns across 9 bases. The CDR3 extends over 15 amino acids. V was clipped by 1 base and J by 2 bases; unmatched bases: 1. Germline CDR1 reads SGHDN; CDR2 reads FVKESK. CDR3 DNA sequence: TGTGCCAGCAGCCAAGGACTAGCGGTCACAGATACGCAGTATTTT. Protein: CASSQGLAVTDTQYF.

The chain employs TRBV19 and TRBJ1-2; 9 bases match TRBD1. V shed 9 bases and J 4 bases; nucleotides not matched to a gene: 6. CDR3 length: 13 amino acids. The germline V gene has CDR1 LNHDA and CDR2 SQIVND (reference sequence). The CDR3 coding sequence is TGTGCCAGCAGAGACAGGGGGAGCTATGGCTACACCTTC. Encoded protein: CASRDRGSYGYTF.

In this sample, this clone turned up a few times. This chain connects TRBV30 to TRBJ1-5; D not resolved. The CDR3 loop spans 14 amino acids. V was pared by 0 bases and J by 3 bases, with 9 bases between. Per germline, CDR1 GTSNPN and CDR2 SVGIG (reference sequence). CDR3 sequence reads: CAWSVTVINQPQHF. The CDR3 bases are TGTGCCTGGAGTGTAACCGTGATCAATCAGCCCCAGCATTTT.

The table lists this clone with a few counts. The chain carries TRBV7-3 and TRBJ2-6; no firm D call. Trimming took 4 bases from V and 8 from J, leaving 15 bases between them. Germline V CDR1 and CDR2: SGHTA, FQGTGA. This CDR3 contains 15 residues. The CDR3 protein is CASSSATGPSNVLTF. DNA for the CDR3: TGTGCCAGCAGCTCCGCGACCGGGCCCTCCAACGTCCTGACTTTC.

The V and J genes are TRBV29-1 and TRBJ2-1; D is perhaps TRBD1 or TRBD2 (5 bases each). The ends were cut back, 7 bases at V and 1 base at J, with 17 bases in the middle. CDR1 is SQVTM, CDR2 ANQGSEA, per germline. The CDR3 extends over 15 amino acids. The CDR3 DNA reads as TGCAGCGCCCGAGGGGACCCGGTATCCTACAATGAGCAGTTCTTC. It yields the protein CSARGDPVSYNEQFF.

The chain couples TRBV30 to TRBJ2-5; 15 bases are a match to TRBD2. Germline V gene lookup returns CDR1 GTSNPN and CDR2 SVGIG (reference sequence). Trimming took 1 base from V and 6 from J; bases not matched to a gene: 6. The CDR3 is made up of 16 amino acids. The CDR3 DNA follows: TGTGCCTGGAGTGCCCGGGGACTAGCGGGAGGACAGACCCAGTACTTC. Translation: CAWSARGLAGGQTQYF.

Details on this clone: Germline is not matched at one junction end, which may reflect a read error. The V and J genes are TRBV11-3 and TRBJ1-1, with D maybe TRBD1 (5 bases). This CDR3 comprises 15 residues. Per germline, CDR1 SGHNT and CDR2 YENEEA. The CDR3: CASSLEGRTNTEAFF. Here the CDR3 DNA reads TGTGCCAGCAGCCTAGAGGGACGGACGAACACTGAAGCTTTCTTT.

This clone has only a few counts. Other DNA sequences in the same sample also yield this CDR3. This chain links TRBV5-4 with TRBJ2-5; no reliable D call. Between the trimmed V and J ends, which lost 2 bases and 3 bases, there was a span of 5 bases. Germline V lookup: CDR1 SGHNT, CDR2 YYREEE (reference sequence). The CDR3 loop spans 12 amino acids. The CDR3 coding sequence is TGTGCCAGCAGCTTACCAAAAGAGACCCAGTACTTC. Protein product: CASSLPKETQYF.

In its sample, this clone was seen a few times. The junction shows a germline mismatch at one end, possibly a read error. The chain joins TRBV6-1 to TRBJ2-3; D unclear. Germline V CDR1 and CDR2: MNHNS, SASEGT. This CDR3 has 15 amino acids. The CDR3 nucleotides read TGTGCCGGCAGGTACGGACGAACTAGCACAGATACGCAGTATTTT. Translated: CAGRYGRTSTDTQYF.

CDR3 in amino acids: CASSQDGYEQFF. CDR3 nucleotide sequence: TGTGCCAGCTCCCAAGATGGCTATGAGCAGTTCTTC. The chain is built from TRBV7-3 and TRBJ2-1, with unresolved D. This CDR3 spans 12 amino acids. V lost 8 bases, J lost 8 bases, and 13 bases lay in between. Germline lookup yields CDR1 SGHTA and CDR2 FQGTGA.

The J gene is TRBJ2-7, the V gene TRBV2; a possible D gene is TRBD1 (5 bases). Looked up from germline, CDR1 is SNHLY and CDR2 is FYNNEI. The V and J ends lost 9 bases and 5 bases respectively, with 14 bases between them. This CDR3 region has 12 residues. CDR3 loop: CASQFQGNEQYF. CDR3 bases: TGTGCCAGTCAGTTCCAGGGCAACGAGCAGTACTTC.

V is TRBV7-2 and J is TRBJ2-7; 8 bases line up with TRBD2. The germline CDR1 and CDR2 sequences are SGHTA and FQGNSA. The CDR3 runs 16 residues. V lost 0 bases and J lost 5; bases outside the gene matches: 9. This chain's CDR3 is CASSLAGSGNPHEQYF. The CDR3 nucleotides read TGTGCCAGCAGCTTAGCCGGTAGCGGGAACCCCCACGAGCAGTACTTC.

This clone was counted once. The DNA of the CDR3 is TGTGCCATCGGGACAGGGAAGAACACCGGGGAGCTGTTTTTT. It is translated as CAIGTGKNTGELFF. This rearrangement joins TRBV19 to TRBJ2-2, with 9 bases that match TRBD1. Germline V lookup: CDR1 LNHDA, CDR2 SQIVND (reference sequence). V gave up 10 bases and J gave up 1 base; unmatched junction bases: 4. The CDR3 loop spans 14 amino acids.

CDR3 in DNA: TGCGCCAGCAGCGTGAGGGATAACGAGCAGTTCTTC. It codes for CASSVRDNEQFF. The chain employs TRBV5-1 and TRBJ2-1; tentatively, D is TRBD2 (5 bases). The CDR3 consists of 12 residues. Trimming stripped 4 bases from V and 10 bases from J, with 12 bases between. Germline CDR1 is SGHRS and CDR2 is YFSETQ.

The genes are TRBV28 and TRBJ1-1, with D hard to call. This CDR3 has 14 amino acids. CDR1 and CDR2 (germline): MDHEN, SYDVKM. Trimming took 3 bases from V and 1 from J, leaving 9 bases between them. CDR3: CASSFMGGNTEAFF. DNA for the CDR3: TGTGCCAGCAGTTTTATGGGCGGGAACACTGAAGCTTTCTTT.

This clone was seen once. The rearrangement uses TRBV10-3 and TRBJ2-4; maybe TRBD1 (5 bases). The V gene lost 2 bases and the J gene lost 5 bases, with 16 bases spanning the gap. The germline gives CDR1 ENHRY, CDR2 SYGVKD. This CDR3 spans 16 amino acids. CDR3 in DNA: TGTGCCATCAGTGAGGGCAGGGCAGTAGGCCAAAACATTCAGTACTTC. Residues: CAISEGRAVGQNIQYF.

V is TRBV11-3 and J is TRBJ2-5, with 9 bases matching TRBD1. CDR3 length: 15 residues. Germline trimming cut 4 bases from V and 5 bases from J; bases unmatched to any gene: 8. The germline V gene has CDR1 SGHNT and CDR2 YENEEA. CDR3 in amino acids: CASSYRTGDRETQYF. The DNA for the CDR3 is TGTGCCAGCAGCTACCGGACAGGGGATCGGGAGACCCAGTACTTC.

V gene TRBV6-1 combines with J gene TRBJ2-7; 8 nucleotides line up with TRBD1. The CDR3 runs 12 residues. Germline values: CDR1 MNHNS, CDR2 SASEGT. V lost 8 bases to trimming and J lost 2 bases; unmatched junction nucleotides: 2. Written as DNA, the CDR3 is TGTGCCAGCGGGACAGGTCCCTACGAGCAGTACTTC. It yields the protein CASGTGPYEQYF.

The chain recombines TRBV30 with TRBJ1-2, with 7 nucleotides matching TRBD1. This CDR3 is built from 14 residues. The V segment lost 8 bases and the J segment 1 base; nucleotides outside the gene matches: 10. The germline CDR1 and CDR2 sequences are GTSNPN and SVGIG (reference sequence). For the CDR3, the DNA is TGTGCCCGGTCCGAGGGGGCAGGTAACTATGGCTACACCTTC. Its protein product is CARSEGAGNYGYTF.

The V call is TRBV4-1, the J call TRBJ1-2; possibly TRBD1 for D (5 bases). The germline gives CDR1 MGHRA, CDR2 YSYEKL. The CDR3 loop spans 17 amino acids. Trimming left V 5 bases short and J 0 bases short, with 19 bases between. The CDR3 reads CASSYRDWTLPNYGYTF. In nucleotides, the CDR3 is TGCGCCAGCAGCTACCGGGACTGGACCCTTCCTAACTATGGCTACACCTTC.

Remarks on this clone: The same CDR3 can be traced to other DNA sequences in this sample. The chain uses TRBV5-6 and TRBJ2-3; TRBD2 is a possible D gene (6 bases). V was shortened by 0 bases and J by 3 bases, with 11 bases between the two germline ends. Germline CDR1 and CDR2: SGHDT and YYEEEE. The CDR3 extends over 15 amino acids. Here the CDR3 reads CASSLVVSGTDTQYF. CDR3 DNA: TGTGCCAGCAGCTTGGTTGTTAGCGGTACAGATACGCAGTATTTT.

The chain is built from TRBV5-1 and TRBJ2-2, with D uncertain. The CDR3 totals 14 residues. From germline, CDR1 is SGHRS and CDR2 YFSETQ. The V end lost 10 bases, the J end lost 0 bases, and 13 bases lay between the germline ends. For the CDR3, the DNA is TGCGCCTGGTACCTGGAAACGAACACCGGGGAGCTGTTTTTT. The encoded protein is CAWYLETNTGELFF. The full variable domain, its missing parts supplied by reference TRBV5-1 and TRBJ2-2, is KAGVTQTPRYLIKTRGQQVTLSCSPISGHRSVSWYQQTPGQGLQFLFEYFSETQRNKGNFPGRFSGRQFSNSRSEMNVSTLELGDSALYLCAWYLETNTGELFFGEGSRLTVL.

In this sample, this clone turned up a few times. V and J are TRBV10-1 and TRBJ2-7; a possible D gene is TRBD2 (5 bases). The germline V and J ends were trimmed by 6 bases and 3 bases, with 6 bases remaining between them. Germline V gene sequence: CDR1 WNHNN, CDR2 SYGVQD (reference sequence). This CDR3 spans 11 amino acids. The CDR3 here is CASRGSYEQYF. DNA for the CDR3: TGCGCCAGCAGAGGGAGCTACGAGCAGTACTTC.

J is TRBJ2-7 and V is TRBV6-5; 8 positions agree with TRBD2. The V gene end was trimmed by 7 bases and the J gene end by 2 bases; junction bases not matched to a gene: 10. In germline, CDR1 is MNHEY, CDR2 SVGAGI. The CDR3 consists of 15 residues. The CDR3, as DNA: TGTGCCAGCATCCCCGGGGGAGCGGGAGCCTACGAGCAGTACTTC. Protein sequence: CASIPGGAGAYEQYF.

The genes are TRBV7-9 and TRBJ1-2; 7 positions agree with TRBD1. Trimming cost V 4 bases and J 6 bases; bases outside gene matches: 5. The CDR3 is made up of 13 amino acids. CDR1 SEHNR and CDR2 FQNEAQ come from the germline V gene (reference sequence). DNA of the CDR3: TGTGCCAGCAGCTCATGGACAGGTCATGGCTACACCTTC. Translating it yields CASSSWTGHGYTF.

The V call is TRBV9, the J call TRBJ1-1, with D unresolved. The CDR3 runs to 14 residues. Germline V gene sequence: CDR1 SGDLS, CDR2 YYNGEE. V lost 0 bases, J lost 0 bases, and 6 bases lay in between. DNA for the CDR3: TGTGCCAGCAGCGTAGGGATTATGAACACTGAAGCTTTCTTT. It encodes CASSVGIMNTEAFF.